The 16 T cell receptor beta chains below were found in one sample sequenced in a study of T-cell reconstitution after alpha-beta-depleted transplantation in children. As it was prepared, the TCRbeta library received unique molecular identifiers. A single record per CDR3 protein comes from TCRdb applying MiXCR to the PCR reads. Altogether 350,000 to 450,000 distinct CDR3 sequences are present, about an eighth being singletons, with the ten largest covering 3.5% to 4.5%. Sequences were derived from PBMCs, sampled from the stem cell graft. These receptors originate from a human donor who donated a stem cell graft to a child with Fanconi anemia.

The chain employs TRBV4-1 and TRBJ2-1; D is uncertain. Germline values: CDR1 MGHRA, CDR2 YSYEKL. CDR3 size: 13 residues. Deletions cut 4 bases from V and 10 bases from J, with 14 bases between. The CDR3 DNA follows: TGCGCCAGCAGCCTCTATCTTTTTGGGGAGCAGTTCTTC. It is translated as CASSLYLFGEQFF.

There are many counts of this clonotype. This chain joins TRBV7-9 and TRBJ1-3, with 10 nucleotides matching TRBD1. V lost 5 bases to trimming and J lost 0 bases; unmatched junction nucleotides: 1. The CDR3 is 15 amino acids. Germline CDR1 and CDR2: SEHNR and FQNEAQ (reference sequence). CDR3 in amino acids: CASSRDRGSGNTIYF. CDR3 coding DNA: TGTGCCAGCAGCCGGGACAGGGGCTCTGGAAACACCATATATTTT.

This chain uses TRBV5-1 with TRBJ2-1, with D hard to call. The V gene lost 0 bases and the J gene lost 4 bases, with 14 bases spanning the gap. Germline V gene data show CDR1 as SGHRS and CDR2 as YFSETQ. The CDR3 sequence is 16 residues long. The CDR3: CASSLEGVPSYNEQFF. In DNA form, the CDR3 reads TGCGCCAGCAGCTTGGAGGGCGTACCCTCGTACAATGAGCAGTTCTTC.

This clonotype was seen only a few times. The J gene is TRBJ1-2, the V gene TRBV6-1; 7 nucleotides align to TRBD1. The CDR3 length is 14 residues. The germline V gene encodes CDR1 MNHNS and CDR2 SASEGT. V lost 5 bases and J lost 5; bases outside the gene matches: 8. The CDR3 loop is CASSPTGLSYGYTF. The CDR3 DNA reads as TGTGCCAGCAGTCCGACAGGGTTAAGTTATGGCTACACCTTC.

The V and J genes are TRBV13 and TRBJ2-1, with D uncertain. This CDR3 has 14 residues. The germline CDR1 and CDR2 sequences are PRHDT and FYEKMQ (reference sequence). V lost 5 bases, J lost 5 bases, and 13 bases lay in between. In nucleotides, the CDR3 is TGTGCCAGCAGCCCCTGGTTGAGCGACAATGAGCAGTTCTTC. It codes for CASSPWLSDNEQFF.

The rearrangement uses TRBV5-1 and TRBJ2-3; no definite D call. Trimming took 0 bases from V and 2 from J, leaving 10 bases between them. The germline V gene has CDR1 SGHRS and CDR2 YFSETQ. The CDR3 loop spans 15 amino acids. The CDR3 protein is CASSLAVGNTDTQYF. The CDR3, as DNA: TGCGCCAGCAGCTTGGCCGTGGGAAACACAGATACGCAGTATTTT.

This clonotype was found a few times. J is TRBJ2-2 and V is TRBV10-3; D not certain. The CDR3 loop spans 13 amino acids. CDR1 is ENHRY, CDR2 SYGVKD, per germline. V was cut by 6 bases and J by 4 bases, with 9 bases left in between. Here the CDR3 DNA reads TGTGCCATCAGGGCCATAGGCACCGGGGAGCTGTTTTTT. Translated, it gives CAIRAIGTGELFF.

CDR3 coding DNA: TGTGCCAGCAGCCATAGAAGCCGGGACAACTCCTACGAGCAGTACTTC. It is translated as CASSHRSRDNSYEQYF. This chain joins TRBV4-2 and TRBJ2-7; tentatively, D is TRBD1 (6 bases). Germline V lookup: CDR1 LGHNA, CDR2 YNFKEQ. This CDR3 spans 16 amino acids. The V end lost 3 bases, the J end lost 0 bases, and 15 bases lay between the germline ends.

A note on this clonotype: Germline is not matched at one junction end, which may reflect a read error. This chain connects TRBV6-5 to TRBJ2-3; 8 bases line up with TRBD1. CDR1 is MNHEY and CDR2 is SVGAGI in the germline V gene. This CDR3 has 11 amino acids. CDR3 protein: CASRGDRRTFF. DNA of the CDR3: TGTGCCAGCAGGGGGGACAGGCGGACCTTTTTT.

The chain uses TRBV20-1 and TRBJ2-5, with TRBD2 identical over 8 bases. Trimming removed 6 bases from V and 2 bases from J; junction bases left unmatched: 8. CDR1 and CDR2 from the germline V gene are DFQATT and SNEGSKA (reference sequence). The CDR3 is 14 residues long. The CDR3 is CSAPAGVIQETQYF. CDR3 DNA: TGCAGTGCCCCAGCGGGGGTGATACAAGAGACCCAGTACTTC.

This clonotype was picked up a small number of times. This rearrangement joins TRBV20-1 to TRBJ1-1; D remains ambiguous. Germline V gene sequence: CDR1 DFQATT, CDR2 SNEGSKA (reference sequence). The CDR3 is 13 residues long. V was clipped by 3 bases and J by 3 bases, with 11 bases between them. Here the CDR3 DNA reads TGCAGTGCTAGTCAGAGTAGATACACTGAAGCTTTCTTT. It yields the protein CSASQSRYTEAFF.

The CDR3 here is CASRRPGANVLTF. In DNA, the CDR3 is TGTGCCAGCAGACGCCCCGGGGCCAACGTCCTGACTTTC. The chain uses TRBV11-2 and TRBJ2-6; no clear D gene. Deletions cut 6 bases from V and 4 bases from J, with 7 bases between. The CDR3 is made up of 13 amino acids. From germline, CDR1 is SGHAT and CDR2 FQNNGV.

This clonotype was counted ten times or more. The rearrangement uses TRBV10-2 and TRBJ2-4; unclear D gene. The CDR3 has 13 residues. Trimming removed 0 bases from V and 7 bases from J, with 7 bases in between. In germline, CDR1 is WSHSY, CDR2 SAAADI. The CDR3 region is CASSESSQNIQYF. The CDR3 nucleotides read TGCGCCAGCAGTGAGTCGTCCCAGAACATTCAGTACTTC.

This clonotype was recorded a few times. The chain has TRBV5-1 and TRBJ2-1; 7 bases are a match to TRBD1. This CDR3 has 13 amino acids. V dropped 4 bases and J dropped 5; count of bases not matched to a gene: 3. Germline assignment: CDR1 SGHRS and CDR2 YFSETQ. CDR3 sequence: CASSRGTDNEQFF. The CDR3, as DNA: TGCGCCAGCAGCCGTGGGACAGACAATGAGCAGTTCTTC.

In its sample, this clonotype was seen a few times. The chain carries TRBV3-1 and TRBJ1-6; 7 bases agree with TRBD1. The V gene's germline CDR1 is LGHDT and CDR2 YNNKEL (reference sequence). Trimming removed 1 base from V and 8 bases from J; junction bases left unmatched: 2. The CDR3 has 14 amino acids. CDR3 protein: CASSQVTGYSPLHF. The CDR3 region has the DNA TGTGCCAGCAGCCAAGTGACAGGGTATTCACCCCTCCACTTT.

This clonotype showed up just a few times. The chain is built from TRBV7-2 and TRBJ2-7; D is uncertain. V lost 5 bases and J 11 bases, leaving 22 bases between the germline ends. The CDR3 sequence is 14 residues long. The germline V gene encodes CDR1 SGHTA and CDR2 FQGNSA. The DNA for the CDR3 is TGTGCCAGCAGCCCAGGACCTAACGAGGCAGCGAAGTACTTC. The encoded protein is CASSPGPNEAAKYF.